The sequence of this T cell receptor beta chain was determined in a study of vaccination and CD4 T cells after COVID-19 (dated by TCRdb to between 2021 and 2022). Context from the whole study: Every convalescent patient had a positive nasal swab PCR test for SARS-CoV-2, with mild disease in about nine patients and severe disease in one. As controls, cultures received a CEFX viral epitope pool (the positive control), an HIV-1 Nef peptide pool (the negative control), or no peptide at all. Post-COVID blood samples from convalescent patients were collected a median of 101 days after diagnosis, with a range of 35 to 161 days. The cultures were stimulated with overlapping spike peptide pools from SARS-CoV-2 and from the common cold coronaviruses HCoV-NL63, HCoV-OC43 and HCoV-229E. Each participant got two doses of either the Pfizer-BioNTech BNT162b2 vaccine (n=8) or the Moderna mRNA-1273 vaccine (n=2). Six males and four females were included in the convalescent cohort, with two Hispanic individuals, seven Caucasians, two Asians and one multiracial person represented. The spike-specific CD4+ TCR repertoire was compared before and after mRNA vaccination in approximately ten COVID-19 convalescent patients and several infection-naive healthy vaccine recipients. Post-vaccine blood samples were obtained a median of about 72 days after the second vaccine dose, with a range of roughly 13 to 250 days. What the study reported, not specific to this receptor: In convalescent patients, a median approximately 90% of post-vaccine SARS-CoV-2-reactive clones were detected only after vaccination, suggesting vaccine-specific priming. The study included relatively few convalescent patients and did not analyze early timepoints after natural infection. Of the vaccine-specific clones found in convalescent patients, nearly all (304 of 307) were mono-reactive for SARS-CoV-2 spike instead of being cross-reactive with common cold coronaviruses. Although the median number of SARS-CoV-2-reactive clonotypes went up from some 23 after infection to 35 to 40 after vaccination, the increase was not significant.

This specimen's treatment or condition label, per the study, means: approximately 9-day PBMC culture with coronavirus spike peptide pools or control peptides (ViraFEST assay). The ViraFEST assay was used in the study, in which antigen-specific T cells were expanded with peptide pools and expanded clonotypes were subsequently identified by TCR sequencing. Positive SARS-CoV-2 PCR tests in the convalescent patients dated from March to December 2020, before Alpha, Beta and Delta variants emerged in the United States. Each well held 2 million to 2.5 million PBMCs cultured with roughly 10 ug/ml peptide pools in IMDM containing roughly 5% human AB serum and roughly 10 IU/ml IL-2. Half of the culture medium was replaced with fresh IL-2-containing medium on days 3 and 7. CD4+ T cells were isolated after about nine days of culture through negative selection using the EasySep CD4+ T cell isolation kit. PBMCs were separated from whole blood using Ficoll-Paque Plus gradient centrifugation and then either used fresh or cryopreserved at -140C. Triplicate wells were generally used for each culture condition.

About this clonotype: Its antigen is unknown. No much larger clone is present one base from it, and per-base qualities are unavailable.

V sheds 3 bases and J sheds 4 bases, leaving 13 bases between their ends. The CDR3 goes from the cysteine to the phenylalanine over 15 residues. Here the CDR3 DNA is all that survives: 45 bases in frame from base 1. As encoded in the germline V gene (reference sequence), CDR1 is MNHEY while CDR2 is SMNVEV. Receptor amplification or capture employed PCR. DNA from cultured CD4+ T cells was subjected to TCR sequencing with the Oncomine TCR Beta short-read assay at the Johns Hopkins FTIC core. Genomic DNA was extracted from the cultured CD4+ T cells with the QIAamp micro DNA kit. The Oncomine TCR Beta libraries from cultured CD4+ T cells were pooled using unique dual indexes and then sequenced on an Illumina iSeq 100. In the source study's methods: Non-productive sequences were removed, and CDR3s that did not start with C, did not end with F or W, or were shorter than 7 amino acids were discarded. Antigen-specific clonotypes were identified with the MANAFEST web application by comparing peptide-stimulated wells with reference and other culture wells. An FDR below 0.05, an odds ratio above 5, and a productive frequency above 0.1% in at least two of three replicate wells were required for clones to be considered positive. Cross-reactive clonotypes were defined as significantly expanded in both SARS-CoV-2 spike wells and at least one common cold coronavirus spike condition. Using R version 3.6.1, CDR3 homology was evaluated through Levenshtein distances (stringdist) along with unrooted phylogenetic trees (ape). TCRdb trimmed public reads at Q25 via fastp, called clones via MiXCR and kept in-frame beta chains. Merged by CDR3 protein, the rows form single entries marked with the most common genes and DNA. TCRdb assigned the V and J calls; the authors' analysis was not used. In all, the sample holds about 15,000 distinct CDR3 sequences, and about three fifths of those were seen once. 6.2% of the sample lies in the top ten.

The specimen sequenced was CD4+ T cells from blood, cultured in vitro. This TCR derives from a human donor who had recovered from COVID-19. Rearrangement joined TRBV27 to TRBJ2-1; the D gene could be either TRBD1 or TRBD2, each agreeing at 5 bases. The CDR3 region has the sequence CASSFEGTGYNEQFF. The sequenced DNA is TGTGCCAGCAGTTTCGAGGGGACGGGGTACAATGAGCAGTTCTTC.